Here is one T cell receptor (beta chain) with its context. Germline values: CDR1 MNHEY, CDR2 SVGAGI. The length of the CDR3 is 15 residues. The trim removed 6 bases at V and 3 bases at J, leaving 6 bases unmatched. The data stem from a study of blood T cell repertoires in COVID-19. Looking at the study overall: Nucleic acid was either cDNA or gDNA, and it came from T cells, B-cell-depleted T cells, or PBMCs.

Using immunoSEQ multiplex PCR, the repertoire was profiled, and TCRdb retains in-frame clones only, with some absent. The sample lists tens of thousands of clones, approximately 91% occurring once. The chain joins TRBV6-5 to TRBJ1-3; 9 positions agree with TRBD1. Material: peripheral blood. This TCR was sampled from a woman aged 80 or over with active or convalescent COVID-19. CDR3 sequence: CASRETGGHGNTIYF. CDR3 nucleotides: TGTGCCAGCAGGGAGACAGGGGGACATGGAAACACCATATATTTT.